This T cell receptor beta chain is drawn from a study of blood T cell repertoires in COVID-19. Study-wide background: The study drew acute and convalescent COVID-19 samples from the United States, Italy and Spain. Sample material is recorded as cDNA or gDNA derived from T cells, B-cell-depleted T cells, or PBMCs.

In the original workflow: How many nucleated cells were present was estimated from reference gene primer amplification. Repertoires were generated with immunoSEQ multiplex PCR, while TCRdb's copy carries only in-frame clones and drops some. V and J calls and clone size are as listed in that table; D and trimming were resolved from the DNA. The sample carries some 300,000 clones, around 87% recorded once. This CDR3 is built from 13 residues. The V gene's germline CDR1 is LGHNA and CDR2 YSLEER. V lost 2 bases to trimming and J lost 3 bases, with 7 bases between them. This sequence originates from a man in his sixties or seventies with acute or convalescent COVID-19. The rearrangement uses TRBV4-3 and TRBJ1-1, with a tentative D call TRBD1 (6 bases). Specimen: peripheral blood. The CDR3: CASSQRTDTEAFF. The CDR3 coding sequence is TGCGCCAGCAGCCAACGGACAGACACTGAAGCTTTCTTT.